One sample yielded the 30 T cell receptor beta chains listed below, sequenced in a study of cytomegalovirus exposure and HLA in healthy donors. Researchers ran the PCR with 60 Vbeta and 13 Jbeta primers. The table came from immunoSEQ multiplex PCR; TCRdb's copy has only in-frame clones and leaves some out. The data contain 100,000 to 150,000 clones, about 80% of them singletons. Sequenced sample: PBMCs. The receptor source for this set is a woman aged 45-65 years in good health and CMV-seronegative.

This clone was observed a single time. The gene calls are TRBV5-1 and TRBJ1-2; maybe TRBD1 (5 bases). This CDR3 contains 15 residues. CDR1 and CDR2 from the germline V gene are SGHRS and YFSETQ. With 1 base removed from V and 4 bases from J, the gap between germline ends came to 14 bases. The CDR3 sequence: CASSLTPGDGYGYTF. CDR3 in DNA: TGCGCCAGCAGCTTGACTCCGGGGGATGGCTATGGCTACACCTTC.

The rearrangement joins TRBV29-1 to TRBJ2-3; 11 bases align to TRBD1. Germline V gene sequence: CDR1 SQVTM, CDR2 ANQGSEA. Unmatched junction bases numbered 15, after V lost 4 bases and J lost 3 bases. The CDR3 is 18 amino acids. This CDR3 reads CSVAPLAGTGGETDTQYF. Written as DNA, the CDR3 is TGCAGCGTTGCCCCCCTCGCCGGGACAGGGGGTGAGACAGATACGCAGTATTTT.

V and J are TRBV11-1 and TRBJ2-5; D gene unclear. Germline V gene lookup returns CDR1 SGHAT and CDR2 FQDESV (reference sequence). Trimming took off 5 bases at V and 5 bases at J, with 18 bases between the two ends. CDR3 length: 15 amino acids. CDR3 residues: CASSPRSRPGETQYF. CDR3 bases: TGTGCCAGCAGCCCACGGTCCCGTCCCGGGGAGACCCAGTACTTC.

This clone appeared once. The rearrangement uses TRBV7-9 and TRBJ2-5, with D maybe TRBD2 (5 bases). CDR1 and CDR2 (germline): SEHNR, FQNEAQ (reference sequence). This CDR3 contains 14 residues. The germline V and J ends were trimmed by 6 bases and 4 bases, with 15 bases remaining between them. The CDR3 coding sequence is TGTGCCAGCAGATCCGCCCTAGCTAGAGAGACCCAGTACTTC. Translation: CASRSALARETQYF.

The CDR3 protein is CASSPSTGTGPRDTQYF. The CDR3 nucleotides read TGTGCCAGCAGCCCATCCACCGGGACAGGGCCCAGAGATACGCAGTATTTT. The chain is built from TRBV9 and TRBJ2-3; 9 positions match TRBD1. The CDR3 is made up of 17 amino acids. The V and J ends lost 4 bases and 5 bases, in that order; junction bases with no gene match: 14. Germline V CDR1 and CDR2: SGDLS, YYNGEE. The entire variable domain, with the rest obtained from reference TRBV9 and TRBJ2-3, is as follows: DSGVTQTPKHLITATGQRVTLRCSPRSGDLSVYWYQQSLDQGLQFLIQYYNGEERAKGNILERFSAQQFPDLHSELNLSSLELGDSALYFCASSPSTGTGPRDTQYFGPGTRLTVL.

The CDR3 region has the DNA TGTGCCAGCAGCTTAATTTGGGGGGGAGGGTCGAACACTGAAGCTTTCTTT. As protein: CASSLIWGGGSNTEAFF. V usage is TRBV7-3 and J usage is TRBJ1-1; tentative D call: TRBD1 (5 bases). There are 17 residues in the CDR3. In germline, CDR1 is SGHTA, CDR2 FQGTGA. The V end lost 1 base, the J end lost 1 base, and 16 bases lay between the germline ends.

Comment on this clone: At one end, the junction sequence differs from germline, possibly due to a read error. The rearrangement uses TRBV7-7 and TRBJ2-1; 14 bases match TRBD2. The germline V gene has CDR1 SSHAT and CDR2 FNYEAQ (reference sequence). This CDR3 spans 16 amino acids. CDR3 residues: CASSYRLAGGDNEQFF. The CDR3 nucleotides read TGTGCTAGCAGCTACCGACTAGCGGGAGGGGACAATGAGCAGTTCTTC. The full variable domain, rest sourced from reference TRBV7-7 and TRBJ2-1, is GAGVSQSPRYKVTKRGQDVTLRCDPISSHATLYWYQQALGQGPEFLTYFNYEAQPDKSGLPSDRFSAERPEGSISTLTIQRTEQRDSAMYRCASSYRLAGGDNEQFFGPGTRLTVL.

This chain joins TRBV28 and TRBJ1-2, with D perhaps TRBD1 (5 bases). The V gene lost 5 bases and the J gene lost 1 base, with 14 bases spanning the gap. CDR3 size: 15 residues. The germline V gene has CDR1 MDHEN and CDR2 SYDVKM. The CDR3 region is CASSEPGLGNYGYTF. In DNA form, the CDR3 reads TGTGCCAGCAGTGAACCGGGACTGGGTAACTATGGCTACACCTTC.

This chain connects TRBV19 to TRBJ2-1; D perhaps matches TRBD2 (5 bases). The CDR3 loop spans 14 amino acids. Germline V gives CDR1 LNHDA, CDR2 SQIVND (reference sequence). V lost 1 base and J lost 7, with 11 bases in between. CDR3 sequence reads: CASSIGTTRNEQFF. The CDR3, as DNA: TGTGCCAGTAGTATAGGTACTACTAGAAATGAGCAGTTCTTC.

Written as DNA, the CDR3 is TGTGCCAGCAGTTATCAGCGGGAACAGTACAATGAGCAGTTCTTC. It yields the protein CASSYQREQYNEQFF. The chain couples TRBV6-5 to TRBJ2-1; TRBD2 matches at 7 bases. This CDR3 is 15 amino acids long. Unmatched junction bases numbered 6, after V lost 3 bases and J lost 4 bases. The germline gives CDR1 MNHEY, CDR2 SVGAGI.

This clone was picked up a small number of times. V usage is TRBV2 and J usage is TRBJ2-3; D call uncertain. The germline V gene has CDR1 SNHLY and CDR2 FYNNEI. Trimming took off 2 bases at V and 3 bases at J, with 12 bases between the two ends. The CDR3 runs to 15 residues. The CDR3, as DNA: TGTGCCAGCAGTGAAAGTTCAGTCGGGACAGATACGCAGTATTTT. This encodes CASSESSVGTDTQYF.

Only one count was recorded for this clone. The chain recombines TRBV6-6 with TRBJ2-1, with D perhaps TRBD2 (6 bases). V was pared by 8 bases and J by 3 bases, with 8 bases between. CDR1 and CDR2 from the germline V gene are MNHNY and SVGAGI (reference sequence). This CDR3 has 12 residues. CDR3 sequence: CASGGNYNEQFF. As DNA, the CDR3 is TGTGCCAGCGGGGGGAACTACAATGAGCAGTTCTTC.

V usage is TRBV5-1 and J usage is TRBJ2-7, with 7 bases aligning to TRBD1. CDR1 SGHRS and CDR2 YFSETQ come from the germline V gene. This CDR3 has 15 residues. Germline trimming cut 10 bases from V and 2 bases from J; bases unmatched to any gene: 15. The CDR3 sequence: CAAGGRTGATYEQYV. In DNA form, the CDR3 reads TGCGCCGCCGGTGGACGGACAGGAGCCACCTACGAGCAGTACGTC.

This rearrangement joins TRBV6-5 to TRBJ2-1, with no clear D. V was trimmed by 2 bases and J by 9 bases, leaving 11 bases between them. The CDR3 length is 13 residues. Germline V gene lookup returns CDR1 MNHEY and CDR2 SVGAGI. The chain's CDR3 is CASSYTPGVEQFF. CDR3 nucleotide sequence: TGTGCCAGCAGTTACACTCCCGGTGTTGAGCAGTTCTTC.

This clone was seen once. The CDR3 DNA is TGTGCCAGTAGTATCGGACTAGCGGAACCCTCCTACGAGCAGTACTTC. Protein product: CASSIGLAEPSYEQYF. The chain recombines TRBV19 with TRBJ2-7, with 10 bases fitting TRBD2. The CDR3 runs to 16 residues. The germline V gene encodes CDR1 LNHDA and CDR2 SQIVND (reference sequence). Trimming took 3 bases from V and 0 from J; bases not matched to a gene: 5.

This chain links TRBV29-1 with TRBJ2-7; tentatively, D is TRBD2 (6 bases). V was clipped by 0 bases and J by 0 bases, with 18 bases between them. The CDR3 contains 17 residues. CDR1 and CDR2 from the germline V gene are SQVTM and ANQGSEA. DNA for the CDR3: TGCAGCGTTGAAGATGGCCCGGGGCTAGCGCCCTCCTACGAGCAGTACTTC. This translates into CSVEDGPGLAPSYEQYF.

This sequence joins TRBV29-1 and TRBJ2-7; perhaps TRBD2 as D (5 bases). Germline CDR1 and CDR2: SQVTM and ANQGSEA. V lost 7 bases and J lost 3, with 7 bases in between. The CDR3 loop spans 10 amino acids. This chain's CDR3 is CSAGDYEQYF. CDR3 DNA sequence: TGCAGCGCCGGGGACTACGAGCAGTACTTC.

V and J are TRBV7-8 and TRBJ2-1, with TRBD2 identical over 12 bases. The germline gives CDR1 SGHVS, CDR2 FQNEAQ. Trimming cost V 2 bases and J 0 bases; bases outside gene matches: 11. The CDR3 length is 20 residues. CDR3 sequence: CASSLIGASGRASSYNEQFF. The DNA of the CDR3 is TGTGCCAGCAGCTTAATCGGCGCTAGCGGGAGGGCGAGCTCCTACAATGAGCAGTTCTTC. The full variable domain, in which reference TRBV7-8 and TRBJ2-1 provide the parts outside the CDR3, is GAGVSQSPRYKVAKRGQDVALRCDPISGHVSLFWYQQALGQGPEFLTYFQNEAQLDKSGLPSDRFFAERPEGSVSTLKIQRTQQEDSAVYLCASSLIGASGRASSYNEQFFGPGTRLTVL.

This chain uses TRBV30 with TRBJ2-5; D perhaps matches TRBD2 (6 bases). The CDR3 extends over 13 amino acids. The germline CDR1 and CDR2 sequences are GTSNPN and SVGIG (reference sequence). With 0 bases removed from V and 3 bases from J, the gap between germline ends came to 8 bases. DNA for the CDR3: TGTGCCTGGAGTGTGGGCGGGAAAGAGACCCAGTACTTC. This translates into CAWSVGGKETQYF.

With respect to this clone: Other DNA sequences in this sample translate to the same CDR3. The DNA for the CDR3 is TGTGCCAGCAGTTTTACGGGAAGGCCTAGTAATCAGCCCCAGCATTTT. Protein sequence: CASSFTGRPSNQPQHF. The rearrangement links TRBV28 to TRBJ1-5, with D unclear. Trimming shortened V by 3 bases and J by 4 bases, and 16 bases separated the two germline ends. This CDR3 comprises 16 residues. Germline values: CDR1 MDHEN, CDR2 SYDVKM.

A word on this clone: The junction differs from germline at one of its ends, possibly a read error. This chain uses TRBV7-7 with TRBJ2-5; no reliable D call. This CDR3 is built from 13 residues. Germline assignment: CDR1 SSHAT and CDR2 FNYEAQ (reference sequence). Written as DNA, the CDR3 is TGTGCTAGCAGCCCCTCCTCGGTCGAGACCCAGTACTTC. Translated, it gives CASSPSSVETQYF.

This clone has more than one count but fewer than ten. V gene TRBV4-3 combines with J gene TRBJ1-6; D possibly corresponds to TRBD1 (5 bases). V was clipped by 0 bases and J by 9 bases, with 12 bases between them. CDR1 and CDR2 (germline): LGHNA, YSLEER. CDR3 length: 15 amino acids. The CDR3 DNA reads TGCGCCAGCAGCCAAGATCCGGCAGGGCTTTCACCCCTCCACTTT. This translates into CASSQDPAGLSPLHF.

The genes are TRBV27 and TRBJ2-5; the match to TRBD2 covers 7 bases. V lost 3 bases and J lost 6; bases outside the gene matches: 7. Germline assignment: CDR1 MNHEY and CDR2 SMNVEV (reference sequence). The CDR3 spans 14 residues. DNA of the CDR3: TGTGCCAGCAGTTTGACTAGCCGATCGCAGACCCAGTACTTC. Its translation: CASSLTSRSQTQYF.

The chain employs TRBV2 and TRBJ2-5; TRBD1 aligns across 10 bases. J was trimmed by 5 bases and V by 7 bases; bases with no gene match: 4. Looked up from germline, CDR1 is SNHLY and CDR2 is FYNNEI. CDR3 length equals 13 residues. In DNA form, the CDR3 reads TGTGCCAGCATCGGGGGACAGGGGGAGACCCAGTACTTC. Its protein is CASIGGQGETQYF.

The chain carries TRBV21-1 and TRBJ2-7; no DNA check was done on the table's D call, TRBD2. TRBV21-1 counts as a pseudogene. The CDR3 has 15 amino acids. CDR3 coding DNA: TGTGCCAGCAGCAAAGCGCACTACCCGGCCTACGAGCAGTACGTC. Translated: CASSKAHYPAYEQYV.

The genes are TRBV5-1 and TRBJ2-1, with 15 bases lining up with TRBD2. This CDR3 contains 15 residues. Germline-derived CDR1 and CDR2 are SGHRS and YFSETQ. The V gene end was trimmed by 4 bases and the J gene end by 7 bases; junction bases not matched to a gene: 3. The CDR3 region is CASSPGLAGGNEQFF. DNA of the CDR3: TGCGCCAGCAGCCCAGGACTAGCGGGAGGGAATGAGCAGTTCTTC.

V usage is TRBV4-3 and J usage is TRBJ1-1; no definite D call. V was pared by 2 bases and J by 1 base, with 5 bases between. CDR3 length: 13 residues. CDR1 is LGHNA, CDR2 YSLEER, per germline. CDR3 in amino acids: CASSQIRNTEAFF. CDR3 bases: TGCGCCAGCAGCCAAATCAGGAACACTGAAGCTTTCTTT.

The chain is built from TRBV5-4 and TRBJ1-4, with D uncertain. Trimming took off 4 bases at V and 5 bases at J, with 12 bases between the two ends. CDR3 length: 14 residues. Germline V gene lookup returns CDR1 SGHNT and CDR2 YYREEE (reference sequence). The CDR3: CASSPDLGNEKLFF. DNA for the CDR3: TGTGCCAGCAGCCCGGACTTAGGCAATGAAAAACTGTTTTTT.

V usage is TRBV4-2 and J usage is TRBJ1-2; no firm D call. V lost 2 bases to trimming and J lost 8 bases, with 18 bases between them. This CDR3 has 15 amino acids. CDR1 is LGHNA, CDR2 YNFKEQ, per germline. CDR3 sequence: CASSQNIGEVDGYTF. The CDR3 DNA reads TGTGCCAGCAGCCAAAATATCGGGGAAGTTGACGGCTACACCTTC.

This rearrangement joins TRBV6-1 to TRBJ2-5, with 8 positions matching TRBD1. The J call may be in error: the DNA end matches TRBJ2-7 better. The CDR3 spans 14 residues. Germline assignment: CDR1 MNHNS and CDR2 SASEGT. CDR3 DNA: TGTGCCAGCAGCCGGACAGGGAGCTCCTACGAGCAGTACTTC. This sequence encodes CASSRTGSSYEQYF.